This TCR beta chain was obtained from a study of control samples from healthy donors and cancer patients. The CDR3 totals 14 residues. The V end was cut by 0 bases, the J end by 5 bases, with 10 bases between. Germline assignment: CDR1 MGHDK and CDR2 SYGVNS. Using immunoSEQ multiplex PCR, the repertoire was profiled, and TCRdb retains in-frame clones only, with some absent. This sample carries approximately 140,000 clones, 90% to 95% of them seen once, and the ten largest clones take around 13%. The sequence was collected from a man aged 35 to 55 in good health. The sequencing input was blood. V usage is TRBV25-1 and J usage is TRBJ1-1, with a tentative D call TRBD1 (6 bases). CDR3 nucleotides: TGTGCCAGCAGTGAATATTCGGACAGTACTGAAGCTTTCTTT. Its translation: CASSEYSDSTEAFF.